The clone carrying this TCR beta chain was seen a few times. Antigen: not known. This entry comes from a study of cytomegalovirus exposure and HLA in healthy donors. Findings of the study overall: Association of fewer than 20,000 TCR beta sequences with HLA alleles was found at 0.05 false discovery rate in a later analysis.

The CDR3 sequence is 15 residues long. Trimming at V came to 1 base and at J to 6 bases, leaving 5 bases not matched to a gene. Per germline, CDR1 MGHRA and CDR2 YSYEKL. In the PCR, 60 Vbeta and 13 Jbeta primers were used. The repertoire was sequenced with immunoSEQ multiplex PCR; TCRdb's copy has only in-frame clones and lacks some. This sample has approximately 110,000 clones; 70% occur once, and the top ten carry about a tenth. This rearrangement joins TRBV4-1 to TRBJ2-1, with 8 bases fitting TRBD2. This sequence was found in a man aged 35 to 55 in good health and CMV-seropositive. Sequenced material: PBMCs. The CDR3 DNA reads TGCGCCAGCAGCCAAGTGGCGGGAGGTGCCAATGAGCAGTTCTTC. This encodes CASSQVAGGANEQFF.